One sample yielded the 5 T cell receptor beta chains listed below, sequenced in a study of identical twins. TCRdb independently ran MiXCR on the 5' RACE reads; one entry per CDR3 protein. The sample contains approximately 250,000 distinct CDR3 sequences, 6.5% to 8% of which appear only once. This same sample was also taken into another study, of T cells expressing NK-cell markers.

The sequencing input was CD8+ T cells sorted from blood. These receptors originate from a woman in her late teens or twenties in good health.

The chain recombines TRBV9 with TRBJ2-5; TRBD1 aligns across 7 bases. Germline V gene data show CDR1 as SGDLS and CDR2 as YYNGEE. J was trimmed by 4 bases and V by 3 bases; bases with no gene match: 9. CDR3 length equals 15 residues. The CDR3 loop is CASSATTGFGETQYF. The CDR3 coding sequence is TGTGCCAGCAGCGCGACGACAGGGTTTGGAGAGACCCAGTACTTC.

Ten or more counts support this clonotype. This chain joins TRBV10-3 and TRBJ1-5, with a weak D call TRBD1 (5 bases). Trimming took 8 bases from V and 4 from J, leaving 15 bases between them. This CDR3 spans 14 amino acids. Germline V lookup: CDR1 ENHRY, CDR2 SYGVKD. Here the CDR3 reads CAIRQAGNNQPQHF. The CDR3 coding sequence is TGTGCCATCCGACAAGCAGGGAATAATCAGCCCCAGCATTTT.

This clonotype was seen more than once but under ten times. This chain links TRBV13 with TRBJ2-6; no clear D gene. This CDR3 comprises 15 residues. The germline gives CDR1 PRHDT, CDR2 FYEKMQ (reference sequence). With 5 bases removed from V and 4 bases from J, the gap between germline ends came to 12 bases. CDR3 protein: CASSPLGFGANVLTF. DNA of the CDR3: TGTGCCAGCAGCCCATTGGGTTTCGGGGCCAACGTCCTGACTTTC. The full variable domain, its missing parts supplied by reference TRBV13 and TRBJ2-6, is AAGVIQSPRHLIKEKRETATLKCYPIPRHDTVYWYQQGPGQDPQFLISFYEKMQSDKGSIPDRFSAQQFSDYHSELNMSSLELGDSALYFCASSPLGFGANVLTFGAGSRLTVL.

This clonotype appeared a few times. This chain's CDR3 is CASSLQGKHEQFF. The DNA for the CDR3 is TGTGCCAGCAGCTTACAGGGAAAGCATGAGCAGTTCTTC. The chain has TRBV7-9 and TRBJ2-1, with D maybe TRBD1 (5 bases). In germline, CDR1 is SEHNR, CDR2 FQNEAQ (reference sequence). The CDR3 covers 13 residues. The V end was cut by 2 bases, the J end by 8 bases, with 10 bases between.

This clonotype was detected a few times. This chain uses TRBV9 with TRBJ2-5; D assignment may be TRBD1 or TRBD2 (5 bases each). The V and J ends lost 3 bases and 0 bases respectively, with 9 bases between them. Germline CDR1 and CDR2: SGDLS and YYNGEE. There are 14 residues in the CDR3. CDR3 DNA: TGTGCCAGCAGCGCCTCGGGACACCAAGAGACCCAGTACTTC. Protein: CASSASGHQETQYF.